This TCR beta chain was identified during a study of cytomegalovirus exposure and HLA in healthy donors. Study results and caveats: As a later analysis revealed, the rate of TCR association differed by HLA locus, with DRB1 most and HLA-C fewest.

The study ran its PCR with 60 Vbeta and 13 Jbeta primers. Assay used: immunoSEQ multiplex PCR; TCRdb lists only in-frame clones, some missing. The sample has 100,000 to 140,000 clones; approximately 79% are singletons. With regard to this clone: Its specificity is unknown.

With V trimmed by 2 bases and J by 0 bases, 0 bases remained unmatched. Looked up from germline, CDR1 is SNHLY and CDR2 is FYNNEI. CDR3 length: 15 residues. J is TRBJ2-3 and V is TRBV2; 9 nucleotides line up with TRBD2. The sample comprised PBMCs. The sequence came from a woman aged 40 to 55 in good health and CMV-seropositive. The CDR3 sequence is CASSETSGSTDTQYF. CDR3 in DNA: TGTGCCAGCAGTGAAACTAGCGGGAGCACAGATACGCAGTATTTT. The whole variable domain, remainder taken from reference TRBV2 and TRBJ2-3, is EPEVTQTPSHQVTQMGQEVILRCVPISNHLYFYWYRQILGQKVEFLVSFYNNEISEKSEIFDDQFSVERPDGSNFTLKIRSTKLEDSAMYFCASSETSGSTDTQYFGPGTRLTVL.